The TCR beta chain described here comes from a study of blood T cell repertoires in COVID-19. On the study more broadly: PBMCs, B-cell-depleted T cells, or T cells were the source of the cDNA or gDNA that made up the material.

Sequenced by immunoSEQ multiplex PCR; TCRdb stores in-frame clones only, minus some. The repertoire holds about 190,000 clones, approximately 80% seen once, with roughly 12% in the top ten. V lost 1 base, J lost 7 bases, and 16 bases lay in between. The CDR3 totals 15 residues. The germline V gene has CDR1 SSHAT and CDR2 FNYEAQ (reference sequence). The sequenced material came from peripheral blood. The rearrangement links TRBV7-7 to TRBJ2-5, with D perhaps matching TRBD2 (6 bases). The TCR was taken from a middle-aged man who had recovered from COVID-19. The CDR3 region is CASSLDFGDSGTQYF. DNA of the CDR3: TGTGCCAGCAGCTTAGATTTCGGGGACTCCGGGACCCAGTACTTC.